A single sample gave rise to the 5 T cell receptor beta chains below, sequenced in a study of tumor-infiltrating lymphocytes in primary liver carcinoma. RNA isolated from unsorted whole blood supplied the blood RNA, with germline DNA also extracted. Starting from 500 ng of total RNA, TCR beta cDNA was produced with a primer in the constant region. A slightly modified ARM-PCR protocol with three nested multiplex PCR rounds produced these TCR beta libraries. Amplification in the first two PCR rounds was performed using TRBV1-TRBV30 forward primers and a C-beta reverse primer for about 10 cycles each. TCRdb re-derived calls from the multiplex PCR reads in MiXCR, one entry per CDR3 protein. The sample lists 320,000 or so distinct CDR3 sequences; roughly two thirds were seen once. What was sequenced was peripheral blood. Receptors were obtained from a man between 35 and 55 years old with primary liver carcinoma and hepatitis B virus infection.

About this clonotype itself: The junction and the germline gene differ at one end; a read error may be behind it. The J gene is TRBJ2-1, the V gene TRBV10-3; 8 bases fit TRBD2. Per the germline V gene, CDR1 is ENHRY and CDR2 is SYGVKD. This CDR3 has 18 amino acids. This chain's CDR3 is CTITGLAGGHRSYNEQFF. In DNA form, the CDR3 reads TGTACCATCACTGGCCTGGCGGGAGGTCATCGCTCCTACAATGAGCAGTTCTTC.

A remark on this clonotype: A much larger clone lies a single base off, so this may be a read error. The genes are TRBV29-1 and TRBJ1-2, with D unclear. This CDR3 comprises 12 residues. CDR1 SQVTM and CDR2 ANQGSEA come from the germline V gene. Trimming shortened V by 7 bases and J by 6 bases, and 15 bases separated the two germline ends. For the CDR3, the DNA is TGCAGCGCTGGGTCTCAGAGTGATGGCTACACCTTC. It specifies CSAGSQSDGYTF.

For this clonotype: In this CDR3 the conserved last residue, phenylalanine or tryptophan, is missing, so a read error is likely. The V gene is TRBV28, the J gene TRBJ2-1; possible D gene TRBD1, 7 bases. V gave up 1 base and J gave up 4 bases, with 14 bases separating them. Per the germline V gene, CDR1 is MDHEN and CDR2 is SYDVKM. The CDR3 is made up of 16 amino acids. CDR3 region: CASSLSSGGRYNEQFS. In nucleotides, the CDR3 is TGTGCCAGCAGTTTATCATCAGGGGGGCGGTACAATGAGCAGTTCTCC.

In the case of this clonotype: The junction does not match germline at one end; this may be a read error. The chain carries TRBV5-1 and TRBJ2-1; 11 nucleotides align to TRBD2. Germline lookup yields CDR1 SGHRS and CDR2 YFSETQ. This CDR3 has 16 residues. As DNA, the CDR3 is TGCGCCAGCAGCTTGGAGGCTAGCGGGAGGCCCAATAAGCAGTTCTTC. Translation gives CASSLEASGRPNKQFF.

In its sample, this clonotype was seen once. A much larger clone differs from this one at a single base, so this may be a read error. The chain uses TRBV29-1 and TRBJ2-3; 13 nucleotides line up with TRBD2. Germline lookup yields CDR1 SQVTM and CDR2 ANQGSEA. CDR3 length: 14 residues. The trim removed 6 bases at V and 5 bases at J, leaving 5 bases unmatched. The CDR3 is CSVRLAGGLDTQYF. The DNA of the CDR3 is TGCAGCGTCAGACTAGCGGGAGGTTTAGATACGCAGTATTTT.